The 32 T cell receptor beta chains reported below all come from one sample, sequenced in a study of response to subunit inactivated influenza vaccine. TCRdb re-called the RT-PCR reads through MiXCR, storing one row per CDR3 protein. The sample lists some 500,000 distinct CDR3 sequences, approximately 24% occurring once. The specimen comprised CD4+ T cells sorted from PBMCs, sampled 5 to 6 days after vaccination. Receptor source: a man over 45 who received an inactivated influenza vaccine.

This clonotype occurred many times. V and J are TRBV12-3 or TRBV12-4 and TRBJ1-2; the D gene is possibly TRBD1 (5 bases). The V and J ends lost 8 bases and 6 bases respectively, with 7 bases between them. The CDR3 has 10 amino acids. The CDR3: CASWDDGYTF. In nucleotides, the CDR3 is TGTGCCAGCTGGGACGATGGCTACACCTTC.

This clonotype was detected only a few times. J is TRBJ2-1 and V is TRBV10-3; 7 bases match TRBD2. Germline V gene data show CDR1 as ENHRY and CDR2 as SYGVKD. The V and J ends lost 6 bases and 8 bases, in that order; junction bases with no gene match: 7. The CDR3 consists of 13 residues. Written as DNA, the CDR3 is TGTGCCATCAGGCCGGGAGGAGTTGATGAGCAGTTCTTC. Translated, it gives CAIRPGGVDEQFF.

The chain employs TRBV7-2 and TRBJ2-3; D is ambiguous. This CDR3 is 13 amino acids long. Germline assignment: CDR1 SGHTA and CDR2 FQGNSA. V lost 5 bases, J lost 5 bases, and 11 bases lay in between. Here the CDR3 reads CASSPRIGDTQYF. CDR3 bases: TGTGCCAGCAGCCCGCGTATAGGAGATACGCAGTATTTT.

This chain joins TRBV28 and TRBJ1-4; unclear D gene. The V end lost 2 bases, the J end lost 11 bases, and 15 bases lay between the germline ends. The CDR3 totals 14 residues. Germline values: CDR1 MDHEN, CDR2 SYDVKM. CDR3: CASSLITEARKLFF. The CDR3 region has the DNA TGTGCCAGCAGTTTAATAACAGAGGCACGGAAACTGTTTTTT. Drawing the rest from reference TRBV28 and TRBJ1-4, the complete variable domain is DVKVTQSSRYLVKRTGEKVFLECVQDMDHENMFWYRQDPGLGLRLIYFSYDVKMKEKGDIPEGYSVSREKKERFSLILESASTNQTSMYLCASSLITEARKLFFGSGTQLSVL.

The chain employs TRBV5-1 and TRBJ2-3; possible D gene TRBD2, 5 bases. Germline V CDR1 and CDR2: SGHRS, YFSETQ. V was shortened by 0 bases and J by 3 bases, with 17 bases between the two germline ends. The CDR3 is 17 residues long. CDR3 in amino acids: CASSLGFSGIMTDTQYF. CDR3 bases: TGCGCCAGCAGCTTGGGATTTTCCGGGATCATGACAGATACGCAGTATTTT.

The chain couples TRBV7-9 to TRBJ2-5; no reliable D call. CDR1 SEHNR and CDR2 FQNEAQ come from the germline V gene (reference sequence). The CDR3 is 14 amino acids. The V end lost 2 bases, the J end lost 1 base, and 8 bases lay between the germline ends. The CDR3 bases are TGTGCCAGCAGCTTAAAACAGCTCCAAGAGACCCAGTACTTC. It encodes CASSLKQLQETQYF.

The J gene is TRBJ2-3, the V gene TRBV5-6; D tentatively fits TRBD1 or TRBD2 (5 bases each). The CDR3 loop spans 15 amino acids. V shed 4 bases and J shed 0 bases, with 12 bases lying between them. Germline assignment: CDR1 SGHDT and CDR2 YYEEEE. The DNA for the CDR3 is TGTGCCAGCAGCAGGGACCTCCGAAGCACAGATACGCAGTATTTT. Encoded protein: CASSRDLRSTDTQYF. Full variable domain (remainder filled in from reference TRBV5-6 and TRBJ2-3): DAGVTQSPTHLIKTRGQQVTLRCSPKSGHDTVSWYQQALGQGPQFIFQYYEEEERQRGNFPDRFSGHQFPNYSSELNVNALLLGDSALYLCASSRDLRSTDTQYFGPGTRLTVL.

The sample holds a few counts of this clonotype. This chain joins TRBV27 and TRBJ1-4; D ambiguous. The CDR3 totals 17 residues. Trimming pared 3 bases from V and 8 bases from J, leaving 22 bases between. The germline gives CDR1 MNHEY, CDR2 SMNVEV (reference sequence). CDR3: CASSLFAVTNQPEKLFF. The CDR3 bases are TGTGCCAGCAGTTTGTTCGCGGTGACCAATCAACCCGAAAAACTGTTTTTT.

This chain uses TRBV5-6 with TRBJ2-3; D is undetermined. Germline CDR1 SGHDT, CDR2 YYEEEE. V gave up 0 bases and J gave up 3 bases, with 11 bases separating them. CDR3 length: 15 residues. The CDR3 DNA sequence: TGTGCCAGCAGCTTGGGGCAGGTCAGGACAGATACGCAGTATTTT. Amino acids: CASSLGQVRTDTQYF.

The chain employs TRBV20-1 and TRBJ2-3; no reliable D call. CDR3 length: 13 residues. Trimming left V 6 bases short and J 2 bases short, with 12 bases between. Per germline, CDR1 DFQATT and CDR2 SNEGSKA (reference sequence). CDR3 sequence reads: CSASIYSTDTQYF. CDR3 DNA sequence: TGCAGTGCCAGTATCTACTCCACAGATACGCAGTATTTT.

This clonotype has more than one count but fewer than ten. The CDR3 DNA reads as TGTGCCACCAGCGGAATTGTGTCCTCCTACAATGAGCAGTTCTTC. This translates into CATSGIVSSYNEQFF. The chain recombines TRBV15 with TRBJ2-1; no reliable D call. Germline CDR1 is LNHNV and CDR2 is YYDKDF (reference sequence). There are 15 residues in the CDR3. V dropped 5 bases and J dropped 0 bases, with 11 bases sitting between them.

The chain employs TRBV5-4 and TRBJ2-5; D possibly corresponds to TRBD2 (5 bases). The germline V and J ends were trimmed by 3 bases and 7 bases, with 16 bases remaining between them. The CDR3 has 14 amino acids. Germline V gives CDR1 SGHNT, CDR2 YYREEE (reference sequence). CDR3 DNA: TGTGCCAGCAGCTACGCGGCTACCGGAGGGACCCAGTACTTC. Translation gives CASSYAATGGTQYF.

A few counts support this clonotype. The V gene is TRBV4-3, the J gene TRBJ1-1, with D uncertain. There are 13 residues in the CDR3. V was trimmed by 3 bases and J by 4 bases, leaving 9 bases between them. CDR1 and CDR2 (germline): LGHNA, YSLEER. The CDR3, as DNA: TGCGCCAGCAGCCAGACTCGGAGCACTGAAGCTTTCTTT. This sequence encodes CASSQTRSTEAFF.

This clonotype was detected only a few times. The chain carries TRBV20-1 and TRBJ2-4; a possible D gene is TRBD1 (6 bases). The CDR3 runs 14 residues. V was shortened by 3 bases and J by 7 bases, with 16 bases between the two germline ends. Looked up from germline, CDR1 is DFQATT and CDR2 is SNEGSKA (reference sequence). CDR3 bases: TGCAGTGCTAGGTACCGGCAGGGGTATAACATTCAGTACTTC. Its protein is CSARYRQGYNIQYF.

Of note for this clonotype: The junction does not match germline at one end; this may be a read error. The V and J genes are TRBV12-3 or TRBV12-4 and TRBJ1-5, with D possibly matching TRBD1 (5 bases). This CDR3 has 16 amino acids. For the CDR3, the DNA is TGTGCCAGCAGTTTCACCAGGGCGAGGAGCAACCAGCCCCAGCATTTT. Residues: CASSFTRARSNQPQHF.

The CDR3 here is CASSQEGGARASTGELFF. The CDR3 DNA follows: TGCGCCAGCAGCCAAGAGGGAGGAGCCAGGGCCTCGACCGGGGAGCTGTTTTTT. The V gene is TRBV4-1, the J gene TRBJ2-2; possible D gene TRBD2, 6 bases. Trimming took 0 bases from V and 5 from J, leaving 19 bases between them. The CDR3 runs to 18 residues. CDR1 and CDR2 from the germline V gene are MGHRA and YSYEKL.

This clonotype was picked up many times. This chain uses TRBV3-1 with TRBJ2-2; D not resolved. Germline loops: CDR1 LGHDT, CDR2 YNNKEL (reference sequence). V shed 3 bases and J shed 1 base, with 3 bases lying between them. This CDR3 has 13 residues. The CDR3 sequence is CASSQGNTGELFF. The CDR3 DNA reads TGTGCCAGCAGCCAGGGGAACACCGGGGAGCTGTTTTTT.

This clonotype was seen a handful of times. The chain carries TRBV6-5 and TRBJ2-7; weak D call: TRBD1 (6 bases). V was pared by 0 bases and J by 2 bases, with 8 bases between. From germline, CDR1 is MNHEY and CDR2 SVGAGI. This CDR3 contains 14 residues. The CDR3 sequence: CASSYSSGAYEQYF. The CDR3 DNA sequence: TGTGCCAGCAGTTACTCCTCAGGGGCCTACGAGCAGTACTTC.

About this clonotype: At one end the junction does not follow the germline gene, possibly because of a read error. This rearrangement joins TRBV20-1 to TRBJ2-1, with TRBD2 matching 8 bases. This CDR3 has 14 residues. Per the germline V gene, CDR1 is DFQATT and CDR2 is SNEGSKA (reference sequence). The CDR3 here is CRANTGGSRNEQFF. The CDR3 DNA follows: TGCAGAGCTAATACGGGAGGGTCCCGCAATGAGCAGTTCTTC.

The table lists this clonotype with a count of one. This rearrangement joins TRBV6-2 or TRBV6-3 to TRBJ1-5; TRBD1 aligns across 9 bases. The trim removed 2 bases at V and 4 bases at J, leaving 3 bases unmatched. This CDR3 comprises 15 residues. Germline assignment: CDR1 MNHEY and CDR2 SVGEGT. CDR3 nucleotides: TGTGCCAGCAGTTACCGAGGACAGGGGAATCAGCCCCAGCATTTT. Its translation is CASSYRGQGNQPQHF.

V is TRBV28 and J is TRBJ2-3, with TRBD2 matching over 8 bases. The V and J ends lost 8 bases and 2 bases, in that order; junction bases with no gene match: 9. The CDR3 has 15 residues. CDR1 and CDR2 from the germline V gene are MDHEN and SYDVKM. CDR3 loop: CASRRGASFTDTQYF. The CDR3 DNA is TGTGCCAGCCGGCGGGGGGCCTCTTTCACAGATACGCAGTATTTT.

This clonotype was observed many times. J is TRBJ1-1 and V is TRBV20-1; D ambiguous. Germline loops: CDR1 DFQATT, CDR2 SNEGSKA (reference sequence). The CDR3 is made up of 15 amino acids. V lost 0 bases to trimming and J lost 5 bases, with 16 bases between them. Here the CDR3 DNA reads TGCAGTGCTAGAGAGATAACCGGGGTTGGGACTGAAGCTTTCTTT. It yields the protein CSAREITGVGTEAFF.

In this sample, this clonotype turned up a few times. This chain connects TRBV6-1 to TRBJ2-3; 8 bases align to TRBD2. CDR3 size: 15 residues. V was clipped by 4 bases and J by 5 bases; unmatched bases: 8. Germline CDR1 is MNHNS and CDR2 is SASEGT. The chain's CDR3 is CASSGRGATVDTQYF. The DNA of the CDR3 is TGTGCCAGCAGTGGGCGGGGGGCCACCGTAGATACGCAGTATTTT.

This chain joins TRBV12-3 or TRBV12-4 and TRBJ2-7; TRBD1 is a possible D gene (6 bases). The CDR3 totals 12 residues. Deletions cut 3 bases from V and 6 bases from J, with 9 bases between. CDR3 coding DNA: TGTGCCAGCAGTTTTACAGGGATCGAGCAGTACTTC. Translation: CASSFTGIEQYF.

This clonotype was seen a few times. This sequence joins TRBV7-2 and TRBJ1-6; 10 positions agree with TRBD1. The CDR3 loop spans 16 amino acids. CDR1 SGHTA and CDR2 FQGNSA come from the germline V gene. Trimming cost V 5 bases and J 11 bases; bases outside gene matches: 12. In nucleotides, the CDR3 is TGTGCCAGCAGCCCGGGACAGGGGAGGGTGCGGACACCCCTCCACTTT. It specifies CASSPGQGRVRTPLHF.

The chain is built from TRBV18 and TRBJ2-3; 9 nucleotides match TRBD2. This CDR3 has 17 residues. V lost 0 bases and J lost 2; bases outside the gene matches: 6. Germline CDR1 KGHSH, CDR2 LQKENI. The CDR3 spells CASSPPMTSGITDTQYF. The CDR3 region has the DNA TGTGCCAGCTCACCACCCATGACTAGCGGTATCACAGATACGCAGTATTTT.

This clonotype was picked up many times. The V and J genes are TRBV27 and TRBJ2-5; perhaps TRBD2 as D (7 bases). The V gene's germline CDR1 is MNHEY and CDR2 SMNVEV (reference sequence). The V and J ends lost 3 bases and 4 bases respectively, with 18 bases between them. This CDR3 has 16 residues. CDR3 residues: CASSLSSWGGRETQYF. CDR3 sequence (DNA): TGTGCCAGCAGTTTGTCTTCGTGGGGGGGCCGAGAGACCCAGTACTTC.

The table lists this clonotype with a few counts. V usage is TRBV15 and J usage is TRBJ2-2; 8 bases agree with TRBD1. V dropped 6 bases and J dropped 2; count of bases not matched to a gene: 5. This CDR3 contains 15 residues. The germline V gene has CDR1 LNHNV and CDR2 YYDKDF (reference sequence). The CDR3 is CATRPGQGNTGELFF. The CDR3 nucleotides read TGTGCCACCAGACCAGGACAGGGAAACACCGGGGAGCTGTTTTTT.

This clonotype was seen once. The V gene is TRBV11-2, the J gene TRBJ1-1; 7 bases are a match to TRBD1. Germline lookup yields CDR1 SGHAT and CDR2 FQNNGV. The CDR3 is 16 residues long. The V and J ends lost 6 bases and 1 base, in that order; junction bases with no gene match: 11. CDR3 in DNA: TGTGCCAGCAGGATTCCGGGACAGAGAAAGAACACTGAAGCTTTCTTT. It encodes CASRIPGQRKNTEAFF. Based on the CDR3 plus reference TRBV11-2 and TRBJ1-1, the full variable domain is EAGVAQSPRYKIIEKRQSVAFWCNPISGHATLYWYQQILGQGPKLLIQFQNNGVVDDSQLPKDRFSAERLKGVDSTLKIQPAKLEDSAVYLCASRIPGQRKNTEAFFGQGTRLTVV.

V usage is TRBV7-2 and J usage is TRBJ2-6, with a possible D match to TRBD1 (6 bases). This CDR3 is built from 17 residues. Germline V gene lookup returns CDR1 SGHTA and CDR2 FQGNSA. The V and J ends lost 0 bases and 2 bases respectively, with 11 bases between them. The CDR3 is CASSLAGAPAGANVLTF. DNA of the CDR3: TGTGCCAGCAGCTTAGCGGGGGCGCCTGCTGGGGCCAACGTCCTGACTTTC.

V and J are TRBV20-1 and TRBJ2-7, with D tentatively TRBD1 (5 bases). CDR1 DFQATT and CDR2 SNEGSKA come from the germline V gene (reference sequence). V lost 6 bases, J lost 5 bases, and 14 bases lay in between. CDR3 length: 12 residues. The DNA for the CDR3 is TGCAGTGCAACAGACAGAACCAACGAGCAGTACTTC. Translated: CSATDRTNEQYF.

This clonotype came up a few times. The chain combines TRBV4-3 with TRBJ2-2; 7 positions match TRBD2. This CDR3 comprises 16 residues. Germline V CDR1 and CDR2: LGHNA, YSLEER. The junction had 4 bases not matched to a gene; V was cut back by 2 bases and J by 1 base. The CDR3 loop reads CASSQLREVNTGELFF. The CDR3, as DNA: TGCGCCAGCAGCCAACTACGGGAGGTGAACACCGGGGAGCTGTTTTTT.